This T cell receptor (beta chain) was profiled in a study of shared clonotypes between healthy human individuals (TCRdb year 2020). General notes on the study: The cohort comprised a couple of women and three men aged 18 to 49 years. For each donor, three plates each were used for CD4 naive and CD4 memory, two plates were used for CD8 naive, and one plate was used for CD8 memory. To estimate repertoire size and how much clonotypes are shared between individuals, the study performed deep sequencing of blood TCR repertoires from about 5 healthy adults. Different laboratories and diverse techniques were used to prepare libraries and sequence TCR repertoires, to increase sequencing depth and limit assay-specific biases. Leukapheresis yielded between about 0.94 and 9 billion PBMCs per donor. Summary of the overall study and its limitations: Naive subsets generally had larger estimated clonotype richness than memory subsets did. Sampling was restricted to blood, and TCR repertoires in tissues likely differ from the TCR repertoires found in blood. Based on pairwise subsampling, the degree of clonotype sharing among donors was expected to be affected by sequencing depth. Even with the large sequencing depth, rarefaction of the sorted-subset datasets indicated that sequencing was incomplete. Higher generation probabilities were observed for clonotypes shared by all four sorted-subset donors than for non-shared clonotypes. Because the study included a small number of donors, the genetic and exposure-history diversity represented was limited. Around 5% of naive CD4, 3.5% of naive CD8, roughly 2.4% of memory CD4, and approximately 0.39% of memory CD8 clonotypes were shared across several donors.

Based on the germline V gene (reference sequence), the CDR1 and CDR2 sequences are GTSNPN and SVGIG. There are 17 amino acids in the CDR3, from cysteine to phenylalanine inclusive. Here the CDR3 DNA is all that survives: 51 bases in frame from base 1. V is trimmed back by 2 bases and J by 6 bases, and the junction contains 15 bases that no gene match accounts for. This clone appeared a single time. No antigen is known for it. No clone much larger than this one lies a single base away; base qualities are absent. Healthy HIV-negative adults with no recently reported acute infections or vaccinations were included as donors. All donors were Caucasian adults living in Nashville, Tennessee, USA. CD4+ T cells were enriched by magnetic negative selection, after which naive cells were positively selected on CD45RA and the negative fraction was taken as the memory subset. After blood collection by leukapheresis, PBMCs were isolated using Ficoll-Histopaque density gradient centrifugation and then cryopreserved in the vapor phase of liquid nitrogen. Analytical flow cytometry was used to check the purity and quantity of each magnetically sorted T cell population. Genomic DNA was isolated from every sorted fraction and measured by UV absorbance on a Nanodrop 2000c.

Using the deep immunoSEQ assay, TCR CDR3 regions were amplified from genomic DNA by multiplex PCR. Genomic DNA extracted from each cell subset was distributed evenly over all wells of several immunoSEQ 96-well plates, and each plate served as one replicate. Each replicate PCR for sorted subsets received about 210 ng genomic DNA, equal to roughly 29,000 T cell genomes. Purified libraries were quantified with a Qubit 3.0 fluorometer, sized on a Bioanalyzer 2100, and re-quantified with the KAPA Library Quantification kit. Every immunoSEQ 96-well plate was sequenced on a dedicated single-read 150-cycle Illumina NextSeq 550 flow cell. As for the original processing: Because the immunoSEQ output held only junctional sequences and lacked quality scores, the filtering could not match the filtering applied to full-length reads. Sequences were annotated with PyIR, a Python wrapper for IgBLAST v1.9, using IMGT germline references to assign V/J genes and CDR3. Reads were filtered out if the reads had weak V/J assignments (E-value above 1e-6), no CDR3, stop codons, out-of-frame junctions, or ambiguous translated residues. V3J clonotypes were defined by identical inferred V gene, J gene, and CDR3 amino acid sequence. The percentage overlap between two repertoires was calculated by dividing the number of shared unique clonotypes by the size of the smaller repertoire. Three approaches were used to assess repertoire richness: RTK rarefaction, the Chao1 estimator, and Recon v2.1 estimates of unobserved clonotypes. OLGA was used to compute generation probabilities for all TCRbeta clonotypes that the gDNA method yielded from a handful of donors. Entries here come from immuneACCESS through TCRdb and include only in-frame sequences with V and J called. Some clones fail to appear in such tables; in the studies checked, an unresolved V gene covers under half of the shortfall, and the cause of the remainder is unknown. For V, J and clone size, that table is used; D and trimming come from the DNA. For this sample there are some 2.1 million clones; 95% appear just once. The top ten hold 0.13% of the sample.

Sequencing input: naive CD4+ T cells sorted from blood. Interpreted using the paper, the cell subset or site label stands for: CD45RA+ positively selected. The receptor was isolated from a man between 18 and 35 years old in good health. The rearrangement combines TRBV30 with TRBJ2-2; 7 middle bases align to TRBD1. Here is the DNA: TGTGCCTGGAGTCCCCGGCCCGGGACAGAGCCTGCCGGGGAGCTGTTTTTT. The encoded protein is CAWSPRPGTEPAGELFF.